This entry concerns a single T cell receptor beta chain. This receptor's antigen is unknown. No quality values exist for individual bases; no much larger clone is one base distant. The data were taken from a study of regulatory T cells in long-lasting Graves disease (dated by TCRdb to about 2021). A note on the overall study: Newly diagnosed Graves' disease patients had taken antithyroid drugs for less than 3 months. The study was conducted in China and was registered as a clinical trial. A total of some 35 samples underwent TCR sequencing: about 13 from persistent and around 20 from newly diagnosed Graves' disease patients. Patients with persistent Graves' disease were compared with patients with newly diagnosed Graves' disease using TCR sequencing and RNA sequencing of peripheral blood.

Measured from the cysteine to the phenylalanine, the CDR3 is 15 residues long. Just CDR3 DNA is preserved here, 45 bases in frame from base 1. From a lookup of the germline V gene, CDR1 and CDR2 are WSHSY and SAAADI. V loses 2 bases of germline sequence and J loses 5 bases, and the interval between the two ends is 15 bases. The time point label, read with the paper, signifies: newly diagnosed GD, antithyroid drugs for less than 3 months. For both TCR sequencing and RNA sequencing, RNA was extracted from PBMCs in TRIzol. The diagnosis of Graves' disease was made according to American Thyroid Association guidelines. Recruitment of patients was carried out at an endocrinology department in Xi'an, China. From each patient, 8 to 10 milliliters of peripheral blood was collected into an EDTA anticoagulant tube. PBMCs were isolated by Ficoll Paque Plus density gradient separation without further T cell sorting. An Agilent 2100 Bioanalyzer and agarose gel were used to check RNA quality, and a NanoDrop 2000 was used to measure RNA concentration.

Library preparation employed multiplex PCR. TCRdb records Illumina HiSeq 4000 as the sequencer. To build TCR beta libraries, CDR3 regions were amplified by Arm-PCR using iRepertoire HTBI primers. PCR products were gel purified before sequencing. On the study's bioinformatics: Gene usage analysis of CDR3 amino acid clonotypes relied on the 60 or so TRBV and about 13 TRBJ segments identified across samples. Filtered high-quality paired reads were merged into contigs using COPE and FqMerger. Contigs were aligned with BLAST to IMGT TRBV, TRBD and TRBJ reference genes, and CDR3 was defined per IMGT. Clonotypes above 0.1% frequency were classified as highly expanded clones. Shannon entropy was used to measure repertoire diversity, and the Gini coefficient was used to measure V-J evenness. Clonotypes shared by more than one individual were considered public. Using fastp trimming at Q25 and MiXCR clonotype assembly, TCRdb reanalyzed the public sequencing data and kept in-frame beta chains. Every distinct CDR3 protein forms one entry, paired with its most common genes and DNA. TCRdb, not the original authors, processed these V and J calls. Present in this sample are some 410,000 distinct CDR3 sequences, about a sixth of which were seen just once. Roughly 10% of the sample belongs to the ten largest clones.

Results and caveats for the whole study, not just this receptor: Only the TCR beta chain was sequenced and analyzed. More public clonotypes were shared among persistent patients (over 2,500) than among newly diagnosed patients (under 1,000). Preferential use of TRBV28, TRBJ1-2 and TRBJ2-5 was observed in persistent disease, whereas TRBV20-1 and TRBJ2-1 were favored in newly diagnosed disease. Persistent Graves' disease patients showed lower TCR Shannon entropy and fewer highly expanded clones than newly diagnosed patients, suggesting clonal expansion. Only peripheral blood was studied, because thyroid tissue, the primary lesion, was inaccessible. The authors noted that the small sample size was a limitation that may lower accuracy.

These data were also filed under a second study, of T cells in Graves' hyperthyroidism and ophthalmopathy. As the second study states: Stable Graves' hyperthyroidism was defined as the absence of progression to ophthalmopathy over 18 months of follow-up. Hyperthyroidism patients were aged 18 to 65 years and newly diagnosed, with disease duration of less than 2 months. The study excluded patients with uncontrolled infections, other autoimmune diseases, pregnancy or lactation. Diagnoses relied on clinical symptoms, serum thyroxine and TRAb, thyroid ultrasound and orbital computed tomography. A first-round RT-PCR of the TCR CDR3 used the HTBI primer set with the Qiagen OneStep RT-PCR kit. Blood samples also contained most of the expanded thyroid clonotypes (frequency above 0.001), which suggests that blood repertoires may reflect thyroid immune responses. A model built on a 13 V-J signature distinguished ophthalmopathy from stable hyperthyroidism, reaching roughly 88% sensitivity and about 81% specificity in cross-validation and 80%/75% in testing. In validation, the model predicted progression to ophthalmopathy a median of roughly 6.1 months before onset, with about 70% sensitivity and 72.22% specificity. To identify TCR V-J signatures that set the groups apart, the researchers used a discovery cohort of 100 or so patients, made up of approximately 43 with Graves' ophthalmopathy and some 55 with stable Graves' hyperthyroidism. An independent validation cohort of 18 to 20 hyperthyroidism patients and 15 or so patients who later progressed to ophthalmopathy tested prospective prediction of ophthalmopathy. The 80 to 100 discovery patients were randomly divided into training and test sets at a 7:3 ratio. Thyroid tissue and blood T-cell repertoires from about six Graves' hyperthyroidism patients were also compared in the study. Once sampling was done, hyperthyroidism patients were given methimazole at a starting dose of 30 mg daily, whereas ophthalmopathy patients were given high-dose intravenous methylprednisolone. Libraries were constructed in a second round of multiplex PCR, after which size selection and purification were carried out. The libraries were sequenced on an Illumina HiSeq2000 using paired-end 100 bp reads. SOAPnuke was used to process the raw data, throwing out any read that contained adapters or uncalled bases, had a mean Phred below 15, or lacked an exact constant-primer or identifier match. COPE v1.2.5 was used to merge the high-quality paired reads, and each unique nucleotide sequence was defined as a clonotype. Clonotypes were aligned to IMGT TRBV, TRBD and TRBJ reference segments using MiTCR v1.1. The analysis was restricted to V-J combinations with a frequency above 0.0001, which together covered roughly 99% of the repertoires. The TCS score was defined as the ratio of F50 (clonal expansion) to E x V (chaos), calculated using BLOSUM62-based TCRdist between CDR3 peptides within each V-J. Welch's t-statistics and random forest reduced 500 to 650 V-J features to 10 to 15, which were used in a naive Bayes classifier (R e1071). No statistical method was used to set the sample size in advance, and investigators knew the group allocation. According to the paper, TCR Vbeta CDR3 sequencing was carried out on 135 peripheral blood samples, which came from under 50 ophthalmopathy, under 80 hyperthyroidism and approximately 17 progressor patients.

Rearrangement joined TRBV10-2 to TRBJ1-1; TRBD1 might be the D gene, on 6 matching bases. This specimen consisted of peripheral blood mononuclear cells (PBMCs), obtained at new diagnosis, from a patient treated with antithyroid drugs. The sequence was obtained from a woman in her 30s with Graves disease. Donor details come from another sample of the same person, matched by shared clones. The DNA sequence follows: TGCGCCAGCAGTGAGACGGCGGGGGGGCGGACTGAAGCTTTCTTT. It specifies CASSETAGGRTEAFF.